This T cell receptor (beta chain) stems from a study of T cells in Graves' hyperthyroidism and ophthalmopathy (dated by TCRdb to about 2019). Regarding the research as a whole: Peripheral blood samples were taken at initial diagnosis, before any treatment was given. Following sampling, methimazole starting at 30 mg daily was given to hyperthyroidism patients, and high-dose intravenous methylprednisolone was given to ophthalmopathy patients. A discovery cohort of roughly 96 patients, about 40 with Graves' ophthalmopathy and about 58 with stable Graves' hyperthyroidism, was used to find distinguishing TCR V-J signatures. An independent validation cohort of around 19 hyperthyroidism patients and approximately 17 patients who later progressed to ophthalmopathy tested prospective prediction of ophthalmopathy. In about 6 Graves' hyperthyroidism patients, the study also compared T-cell repertoires from thyroid tissue with T-cell repertoires from blood. The roughly 90 discovery patients were divided at random into training and test sets in a 7:3 ratio. The paper describes TCR Vbeta CDR3 sequencing of around 140 peripheral blood samples, made up of fewer than 50 ophthalmopathy patients, roughly 72 hyperthyroidism patients and roughly 17 progressor patients. Findings and caveats that apply to the study as a whole: Sample size was not statistically predetermined, and blinding of investigators to group allocation was not performed. Most expanded thyroid clonotypes (frequency above 0.001) were also found in blood, which suggests that blood repertoires may mirror thyroid immune responses. A model built on a 13 V-J signature distinguished ophthalmopathy from stable hyperthyroidism, reaching 87.88% sensitivity and around 81% specificity in cross-validation and 80%/75% in testing. In validation, progression to ophthalmopathy was predicted by the model with 70% to 71% sensitivity and 72.22% specificity, a median of approximately 6.5 months before onset.

Ophthalmopathy patients had moderately to severely active disease, with a Clinical Activity Score of 3 or more, a NOSPECS grade of 4 or more, and a disease duration of less than 3 months. Patients with uncontrolled infections, other autoimmune diseases, pregnancy or lactation were excluded. Clinical symptoms, serum thyroxine and TRAb, thyroid ultrasound, and orbital computed tomography formed the basis for the diagnoses. Ficoll-Paque density gradient centrifugation was used to isolate PBMCs from 9.5 to 10 ml of fresh peripheral blood. Total RNA was extracted with Trizol reagent, and quality was checked on an Agilent 2100 Bioanalyzer. TCR beta CDR3 regions were amplified from RNA transcripts. The TCR CDR3 was subjected to a first round of RT-PCR using the HTBI primer set and the Qiagen OneStep RT-PCR kit. Libraries were constructed in a second round of multiplex PCR, after which size selection and purification were carried out. The libraries were sequenced on an Illumina HiSeq2000 using paired-end 100 bp reads. On the study's bioinformatics: SOAPnuke was used to process the raw data, removing reads that contained adapters or uncalled bases, had a mean Phred below 15, or lacked an exact match to the constant primer or identifier. COPE v1.2.5 was used to merge high-quality paired reads, and clonotypes were defined as unique nucleotide sequences. Clonotypes were aligned to IMGT TRBV, TRBD and TRBJ reference segments using MiTCR v1.1. The analysis was restricted to V-J combinations with a frequency above 0.0001, which together covered just over 99% of the repertoires. A TCS score was defined as the ratio between F50 (clonal expansion) and ExV (chaos), using BLOSUM62-based TCRdist between CDR3 peptides within each V-J. Welch's t-statistics and random forest reduced 514 V-J features to roughly 13, which were used in a naive Bayes classifier (R e1071). Using fastp at Q25 and MiXCR, TCRdb reprocessed the public reads and kept productive beta chains. Every entry covers one CDR3 protein and lists the most common genes and DNA from its rows. The V and J calls and clone size come from TCRdb's table, not from the authors' own analysis. The sample table lists under 400,000 distinct CDR3 sequences, approximately 14% of them with a count of one. Approximately 19% of the sample is taken by the ten largest.

CDR1 is given as ENHRY and CDR2 as SYGVKD, both from the germline V gene. The CDR3 has 13 amino acids, counting the end cysteine and phenylalanine. The read is trimmed to its CDR3 DNA, 39 bases read in frame from base 1. Trimming costs V 6 bases and J 5 bases, and their ends lie 8 bases apart. Details on this clonotype: The antigen this receptor binds is unknown. Base-call qualities are not available, and no considerably larger clone is one nucleotide away.

The V and J genes are TRBV10-3 and TRBJ1-6; matching of 5 bases hints at TRBD1 as the D gene. This clonotype was obtained from a woman aged 55-70 years with Graves' ophthalmopathy. Sequencing input: blood. The CDR3 in this case is CAIREGDNSPLHF. The DNA reads as follows: TGTGCCATCAGGGAAGGGGATAATTCACCCCTCCACTTT.